The sequence of this T cell receptor beta chain was determined in a study of response to subunit inactivated influenza vaccine. CDR1 and CDR2 (germline): ENHRY, SYGVKD. This CDR3 is built from 13 residues. The V end was cut by 7 bases, the J end by 0 bases, with 4 bases between. Note on this clonotype: No antigen is known for it.

Study results and caveats: Only a handful of new T cells, the authors suggested, are recruited with each seasonal influenza vaccination.

Using its own MiXCR run on the RT-PCR reads, TCRdb lists one record per CDR3 protein. The sample comprises 500,000 to 650,000 distinct CDR3 sequences, about 8% of which are singletons, and 13% rests with the top ten. The V call is TRBV10-3, the J call TRBJ2-6; D unresolved. Sequenced here: PBMCs from blood, sampled around 25 months after vaccination. The origin of this receptor is a man aged 50-75 years who received an inactivated influenza vaccine. The CDR3 region has the DNA TGTGCCATCACTGGCTCTGGGGCCAACGTCCTGACTTTC. Its translation: CAITGSGANVLTF.